A selection of T cell receptor beta chains follows, all from one sample in a study of cytomegalovirus exposure and HLA in healthy donors. This table comes from immunoSEQ multiplex PCR, and its TCRdb copy is limited to in-frame clones, with some not included. The sample includes about 81,000 clones, around 89% seen only once; the top ten take less than 2.5%. The sequenced sample was PBMCs. Receptor source: a man in his late teens or twenties in good health and CMV-seronegative. The CDR3 runs from the conserved cysteine through the conserved F or W. The D gene is left open where the match is weak. Expanded clones get a size class; other rows say once, few or many, or leave the size out.

d_call	cdr3_length	clone_size	v_call	j_call	cdr3_aa	cdr3_nt
TRBD1	15	.	TRBV6-5	TRBJ2-1	CASSLGQGDYNEQFF	TGTGCCAGCAGTTTGGGACAGGGGGATTACAATGAGCAGTTCTTC
TRBD2	14	.	TRBV27	TRBJ2-7	CASRASGSSYEQYF	TGTGCCAGCAGAGCTAGCGGTAGCTCCTACGAGCAGTACTTC
.	15	.	TRBV5-8	TRBJ1-6	CASSLFGGVNSPLHF	TGTGCCAGCAGCTTGTTTGGGGGCGTCAATTCACCCCTCCACTTT
.	13	.	TRBV30	TRBJ1-2	CAWSVRGGVGYTF	TGTGCCTGGAGTGTACGAGGCGGGGTTGGCTACACCTTC
TRBD1	15	.	TRBV27	TRBJ2-7	CASLDLDRAHHEQYF	TGTGCCAGCCTAGACCTTGACAGGGCTCATCACGAGCAGTACTTC
TRBD2	15	.	TRBV5-3	TRBJ2-1	CARSLGLAGVNEQFF	TGTGCCAGAAGCTTGGGACTAGCGGGAGTAAATGAGCAGTTCTTC
.	14	.	TRBV5-5	TRBJ2-3	CASSSSTPVCAQYF	TGTGCCAGCAGCTCCTCGACTCCGGTTTGTGCGCAGTATTTT
.	14	once	TRBV15	TRBJ1-6	CATTTGHGNSPLHF	TGTGCCACGACGACGGGACACGGAAATTCACCCCTCCACTTT
TRBD1	14	.	TRBV6-5	TRBJ2-3	CASSWDRDPDTQYF	TGTGCCAGCAGCTGGGACAGGGATCCAGATACGCAGTATTTT
TRBD1	15	.	TRBV6-1	TRBJ2-7	CASTPDRGHKNEQYF	TGTGCCAGCACTCCTGACAGGGGGCATAAAAACGAGCAGTACTTC
TRBD2	14	few	TRBV30	TRBJ2-2	CAWRGTSGPGELFF	TGTGCCTGGAGGGGGACTAGCGGACCCGGGGAGCTGTTTTTT
TRBD2	17	.	TRBV27	TRBJ2-1	CASSQPGLAASGFEQFF	TGTGCCAGCAGTCAGCCGGGACTAGCGGCATCGGGGTTTGAGCAGTTCTTC
TRBD2	15	.	TRBV4-3	TRBJ2-1	CASSQGLGLGNEQFF	TGCGCCAGCAGCCAGGGACTAGGATTAGGCAATGAGCAGTTCTTC
TRBD2	17	.	TRBV7-2	TRBJ2-5	CASTLSVSGRSTETQYF	TGTGCCAGCACTCTTTCGGTTAGCGGGAGATCTACAGAGACCCAGTACTTC
.	12	few	TRBV9	TRBJ2-7	CASSPRGYEQYF	TGTGCCAGCAGCCCCCGAGGCTACGAGCAGTACTTC
.	14	.	TRBV6-5	TRBJ1-2	CASSYSAGFYGYTF	TGTGCCAGCAGTTACTCTGCAGGATTCTATGGCTACACCTTC
.	15	.	TRBV25-1	TRBJ1-1	CASTAPGTGGTEAFF	TGTGCCAGCACCGCCCCCGGGACGGGGGGGACTGAAGCTTTCTTT
TRBD1	14	.	TRBV28	TRBJ1-2	CASSFSDRVDGHTF	TGTGCCAGCAGTTTCTCGGACAGGGTGGATGGCCACACCTTC
TRBD2	15	.	TRBV19	TRBJ2-7	CASRGSSGSAYEQYF	TGTGCCAGTAGGGGATCTAGCGGGAGTGCCTACGAGCAGTACTTC
TRBD2	15	.	TRBV13	TRBJ2-3	CASSLRTSATDTQYF	TGTGCCAGCAGCTTAAGGACTAGCGCCACAGATACGCAGTATTTT
.	14	.	TRBV7-2	TRBJ2-5	CASSLVPGIGTQYF	TGTGCCAGCAGCTTAGTTCCGGGGATCGGGACCCAGTACTTC
.	16	.	TRBV4-2	TRBJ2-3	CASSPPRTSGPDTQYF	TGTGCCAGCAGCCCCCCCCGCACTAGTGGCCCAGATACGCAGTATTTT
TRBD1	16	.	TRBV28	TRBJ2-5	CASSSTGTGVTETQYF	TGTGCCAGCAGTTCTACCGGGACAGGGGTGACGGAGACCCAGTACTTC
.	15	.	TRBV28	TRBJ1-1	CASSRGGARNTEAFF	TGTGCCAGCAGTCGAGGGGGGGCGAGGAACACTGAAGCTTTCTTT
.	16	.	TRBV28	TRBJ1-3	CASKSSPRRSGNTIYF	TGTGCCAGCAAATCTTCCCCTCGGAGGTCTGGAAACACCATATATTTT
TRBD2	16	.	TRBV30	TRBJ2-3	CAWSVRIAGVTDTQYF	TGTGCCTGGAGTGTACGAATAGCGGGGGTCACAGATACGCAGTATTTT
TRBD1	16	.	TRBV5-1	TRBJ2-7	CASSLFYRDRGNEQYF	TGCGCCAGCAGCTTATTCTACCGGGACAGGGGGAACGAGCAGTACTTC
.	14	.	TRBV30	TRBJ1-4	CAWKTPSRDEKLFF	TGTGCCTGGAAGACACCCTCGAGGGATGAAAAACTGTTTTTT
TRBD1	15	once	TRBV27	TRBJ1-1	CASSNTGGGYTEAFF	TGTGCCAGCAGTAACACAGGGGGAGGGTACACTGAAGCTTTCTTT
.	14	.	TRBV5-1	TRBJ2-3	CASSPGGDTDTQYF	TGCGCCAGCAGCCCCGGGGGAGACACAGATACGCAGTATTTT
TRBD2	15	.	TRBV27	TRBJ2-7	CASSLTSGMPYEQYF	TGTGCCAGCAGCTTGACTAGCGGGATGCCCTACGAGCAGTACTTC
.	10	once	TRBV28	TRBJ2-7	CASSFNEQYF	TGTGCCAGCAGTTTTAACGAGCAGTACTTC
.	15	.	TRBV18	TRBJ2-7	CATSGLGGSSYEQYF	TGTGCCACCTCAGGACTAGGGGGAAGCTCCTACGAGCAGTACTTC
TRBD1	15	.	TRBV28	TRBJ1-2	CASSLSGGRGYGYTF	TGTGCCAGCAGTTTATCAGGGGGCAGAGGCTATGGCTACACCTTC
.	15	.	TRBV19	TRBJ1-1	CASSIGRGGGTEAFF	TGTGCCAGTAGTATTGGAAGGGGAGGAGGCACTGAAGCTTTCTTT
.	14	.	TRBV6-1	TRBJ2-2	CASKNRVNTGELFF	TGTGCCAGCAAGAACAGAGTAAACACCGGGGAGCTGTTTTTT
.	19	.	TRBV6-1	TRBJ1-4	CASSEYVSWTVSNKEKLFF	TGTGCCAGCAGTGAATATGTTTCTTGGACAGTGTCCAACAAGGAAAAACTGTTTTTT
.	14	.	TRBV9	TRBJ2-7	CASSVNRQAGEQYF	TGTGCCAGCAGCGTAAATCGACAGGCAGGCGAGCAGTACTTC
TRBD1	15	.	TRBV2	TRBJ1-5	CASSEGQGGGQPQHF	TGTGCCAGCAGTGAGGGACAGGGCGGGGGTCAGCCCCAGCATTTT
.	15	.	TRBV27	TRBJ2-3	CASSFTIGRPDTQYF	TGTGCCAGCAGTTTTACGATAGGGAGGCCAGATACGCAGTATTTT
.	13	.	TRBV7-2	TRBJ2-7	CASSRDLVYEQYF	TGTGCCAGCAGCCGGGATCTCGTTTACGAGCAGTACTTC